What follows are 27 T cell receptor beta chains derived from one specimen sequenced in a study of blood T cell repertoires in COVID-19. This table comes from immunoSEQ multiplex PCR, and its TCRdb copy is limited to in-frame clones, with some not included. Found here are 250,000 or so clones, approximately 87% of them singletons; the top ten hold around 5.9%. What was sequenced was peripheral blood. These receptors all come from a man aged 60 to 69 with acute or convalescent COVID-19.

J is TRBJ2-7 and V is TRBV6-5, with TRBD2 matching 9 bases. J gave up 5 bases and V 7 bases, and 12 bases lay outside the gene matches. Germline V gives CDR1 MNHEY, CDR2 SVGAGI. The CDR3 runs 15 residues. As DNA, the CDR3 is TGTGCCAGCATAGGTAGCGGGAGTTTACGTCACGAGCAGTACTTC. Protein: CASIGSGSLRHEQYF.

The genes are TRBV9 and TRBJ1-1; weak D call: TRBD1 (5 bases). The CDR3 totals 16 residues. V shed 0 bases and J shed 1 base, with 13 bases lying between them. The V gene's germline CDR1 is SGDLS and CDR2 YYNGEE. Here the CDR3 reads CASSVGSGMGNTEAFF. In DNA form, the CDR3 reads TGTGCCAGCAGCGTAGGATCAGGGATGGGGAACACTGAAGCTTTCTTT.

In its sample, this clone was seen once. This chain uses TRBV5-8 with TRBJ1-1, with a weak D call TRBD1 (6 bases). The CDR3 is made up of 14 amino acids. Germline CDR1 and CDR2: SGHTS and YDEGEE. Trimming took 2 bases from V and 1 from J, leaving 9 bases between them. As DNA, the CDR3 is TGTGCCAGCAGCTTCAGGGGCACGAACACTGAAGCTTTCTTT. Translation: CASSFRGTNTEAFF.

The chain couples TRBV5-8 to TRBJ1-1; D remains unclear. The CDR3 has 14 amino acids. Germline assignment: CDR1 SGHTS and CDR2 YDEGEE. V was pared by 6 bases and J by 7 bases, with 19 bases between. The CDR3 here is CASTVDWGGREAFF. DNA for the CDR3: TGTGCCAGCACCGTCGATTGGGGAGGGCGTGAAGCTTTCTTT.

The chain employs TRBV7-9 and TRBJ2-7; 9 bases align to TRBD1. Unmatched junction bases numbered 9, after V lost 4 bases and J lost 5 bases. This CDR3 is built from 15 residues. The germline V gene encodes CDR1 SEHNR and CDR2 FQNEAQ (reference sequence). CDR3 nucleotide sequence: TGTGCCAGCAGCTGGGGACAGGGAGAGGAAGACGAGCAGTACTTC. Its protein product is CASSWGQGEEDEQYF.

The V and J genes are TRBV6-5 and TRBJ1-6; 10 positions agree with TRBD1. This CDR3 region has 15 residues. V shed 6 bases and J 10 bases; nucleotides not matched to a gene: 9. Germline assignment: CDR1 MNHEY and CDR2 SVGAGI. DNA of the CDR3: TGTGCCAGCAGGCCCCCGGGACAGGGGCGGTCACCCCTCCACTTT. This encodes CASRPPGQGRSPLHF.

The chain couples TRBV9 to TRBJ2-7, with 11 bases lining up with TRBD2. V trimming: 3 bases; J trimming: 5 bases; junction bases outside the gene matches: 7. The CDR3 is made up of 15 amino acids. Germline V gene data show CDR1 as SGDLS and CDR2 as YYNGEE. The CDR3 spells CASSETSGSGHEQYF. CDR3 bases: TGTGCCAGCAGCGAAACTAGCGGGAGCGGCCACGAGCAGTACTTC. Supplemented by reference TRBV9 and TRBJ2-7, the full variable domain reads DSGVTQTPKHLITATGQRVTLRCSPRSGDLSVYWYQQSLDQGLQFLIQYYNGEERAKGNILERFSAQQFPDLHSELNLSSLELGDSALYFCASSETSGSGHEQYFGPGTRLTVT.

The chain recombines TRBV7-6 with TRBJ2-1; TRBD2 aligns across 7 bases. The germline V gene encodes CDR1 SGHVS and CDR2 FNYEAQ. Trimming took 1 base from V and 7 from J; bases not matched to a gene: 10. The CDR3 covers 16 residues. CDR3 protein: CASSLVWAGETNEQFF. DNA of the CDR3: TGTGCCAGCAGCTTAGTGTGGGCGGGAGAGACAAATGAGCAGTTCTTC.

This clone was detected only once. The chain has TRBV6-5 and TRBJ2-2; TRBD1 matches 9 bases. Germline V gives CDR1 MNHEY, CDR2 SVGAGI. The junction had 7 bases not matched to a gene; V was cut back by 6 bases and J by 8 bases. The CDR3 loop spans 14 amino acids. The CDR3 loop is CASRLDRGAGELFF. Written as DNA, the CDR3 is TGTGCCAGCAGACTCGACAGGGGGGCTGGGGAGCTGTTTTTT.

The chain recombines TRBV7-2 with TRBJ1-2; D is possibly TRBD1 (6 bases). Trimming removed 5 bases from V and 7 bases from J, with 17 bases in between. The CDR3 runs 14 residues. Germline CDR1 reads SGHTA; CDR2 reads FQGNSA. The CDR3 reads CASSATRGQGGYTF. DNA of the CDR3: TGTGCCAGCAGCGCCACGCGGGGGCAGGGTGGCTACACCTTC. The whole variable domain, remainder taken from reference TRBV7-2 and TRBJ1-2, is GAGVSQSPSNKVTEKGKDVELRCDPISGHTALYWYRQSLGQGLEFLIYFQGNSAPDKSGLPSDRFSAERTGGSVSTLTIQRTQQEDSAVYLCASSATRGQGGYTFGSGTRLTVV.

The gene calls are TRBV9 and TRBJ2-3; TRBD2 matches at 8 bases. J lost 1 base, V lost 3 bases, and 7 bases had no gene match. The CDR3 is 16 residues long. From germline, CDR1 is SGDLS and CDR2 YYNGEE. This chain's CDR3 is CASSAGAGAGTDTQYF. DNA for the CDR3: TGTGCCAGCAGCGCCGGAGCGGGAGCGGGCACAGATACGCAGTATTTT.

This chain's CDR3 is CASSLADSYEQYF. The CDR3 nucleotides read TGTGCCAGCAGTTTAGCCGACAGTTACGAGCAGTACTTC. The chain employs TRBV12-3 or TRBV12-4 and TRBJ2-7; a weak D match, TRBD1 (5 bases). V lost 0 bases, J lost 4 bases, and 7 bases lay in between. The CDR3 spans 13 residues.

The chain employs TRBV28 and TRBJ2-7; 11 positions match TRBD2. Germline V gene sequence: CDR1 MDHEN, CDR2 SYDVKM. Trimming at V came to 5 bases and at J to 1 base, leaving 4 bases not matched to a gene. The CDR3 length is 15 residues. Written as DNA, the CDR3 is TGTGCCAGCAGTCGTACTAGCGGGAGTTCCTACGAGCAGTACTTC. Its protein product is CASSRTSGSSYEQYF.

The chain uses TRBV19 and TRBJ2-2; TRBD2 is a possible D gene (6 bases). The CDR3 sequence is 13 residues long. V was pared by 0 bases and J by 8 bases, with 7 bases between. CDR1 and CDR2 from the germline V gene are LNHDA and SQIVND (reference sequence). The CDR3 sequence is CASSIDREGELFF. CDR3 nucleotide sequence: TGTGCCAGTAGTATAGATCGGGAGGGGGAGCTGTTTTTT.

V gene TRBV4-2 combines with J gene TRBJ1-1; tentative D call: TRBD1 (6 bases). CDR1 is LGHNA and CDR2 is YNFKEQ in the germline V gene. V dropped 2 bases and J dropped 10 bases, with 17 bases sitting between them. This CDR3 region has 14 residues. The DNA of the CDR3 is TGTGCCAGCAGCCAAACGACAGGTCTAATCGGAGCTTTCTTT. Protein sequence: CASSQTTGLIGAFF.

The V call is TRBV2, the J call TRBJ1-1, with D uncertain. The CDR3 contains 14 residues. The germline V and J ends were trimmed by 2 bases and 4 bases, with 11 bases remaining between them. Germline CDR1 SNHLY, CDR2 FYNNEI. For the CDR3, the DNA is TGTGCCAGCAGTGAAAGCAGGCTGGGCACTGAAGCTTTCTTT. Protein: CASSESRLGTEAFF. Complete variable domain (other parts from reference TRBV2 and TRBJ1-1): EPEVTQTPSHQVTQMGQEVILRCVPISNHLYFYWYRQILGQKVEFLVSFYNNEISEKSEIFDDQFSVERPDGSNFTLKIRSTKLEDSAMYFCASSESRLGTEAFFGQGTRLTVV.

J is TRBJ2-5 and V is TRBV11-3; TRBD2 might be the D (6 bases). Trimming took 5 bases from V and 0 from J, leaving 13 bases between them. The CDR3 spans 15 residues. The germline V gene has CDR1 SGHNT and CDR2 YENEEA. The CDR3 protein is CASSLRDWYQETQYF. Written as DNA, the CDR3 is TGTGCCAGCAGCCTCCGGGACTGGTACCAAGAGACCCAGTACTTC.

Only one count was recorded for this clone. The chain carries TRBV18 and TRBJ1-1, with a tentative D call TRBD1 (6 bases). Deletions cut 6 bases from V and 4 bases from J, with 15 bases between. This CDR3 comprises 14 residues. The germline V gene has CDR1 KGHSH and CDR2 LQKENI. The CDR3 DNA follows: TGTGCCAGCTCCTACGGTCAGGGGAGCACTGAAGCTTTCTTT. Translating it yields CASSYGQGSTEAFF.

The chain joins TRBV5-1 to TRBJ2-5; 8 bases agree with TRBD1. The germline gives CDR1 SGHRS, CDR2 YFSETQ. The CDR3 has 13 residues. V lost 7 bases, J lost 3 bases, and 5 bases stayed unmatched. The CDR3 spells CASRSGGEETQYF. The CDR3, as DNA: TGCGCCAGCCGATCAGGGGGCGAAGAGACCCAGTACTTC.

This clone has more than one count but fewer than ten. The CDR3 reads CASSLGEEYEQYF. CDR3 nucleotide sequence: TGTGCCAGCAGCTTAGGGGAGGAATACGAGCAGTACTTC. The chain joins TRBV7-9 to TRBJ2-7; D might be TRBD2 (6 bases). CDR3 length: 13 amino acids. Germline V CDR1 and CDR2: SEHNR, FQNEAQ (reference sequence). Trimming cost V 1 base and J 4 bases, with 8 bases left between them.

This chain connects TRBV5-1 to TRBJ1-1; TRBD1 is a possible D gene (6 bases). Per the germline V gene, CDR1 is SGHRS and CDR2 is YFSETQ. V was shortened by 0 bases and J by 4 bases, with 10 bases between the two germline ends. The CDR3 has 14 residues. The CDR3 loop reads CASSLVQGTTEAFF. The CDR3 coding sequence is TGCGCCAGCAGCTTGGTTCAGGGGACCACTGAAGCTTTCTTT.

Note on this clone: Sequence at one end of the junction differs from germline and may be a read error. The chain uses TRBV5-1 and TRBJ1-2; 9 bases are a match to TRBD1. This CDR3 is built from 15 residues. From germline, CDR1 is SGHRS and CDR2 YFSETQ. Here the CDR3 reads CAGSSGQGDNYGYTF. In DNA form, the CDR3 reads TGCGCCGGCAGCTCGGGACAGGGTGACAACTATGGCTACACCTTC.

This clone showed up just a few times. The rearrangement links TRBV5-1 to TRBJ2-1; 10 bases are shared with TRBD2. Trimming removed 3 bases from V and 6 bases from J; junction bases left unmatched: 24. Germline CDR1 reads SGHRS; CDR2 reads YFSETQ. This CDR3 is built from 21 residues. The CDR3 DNA follows: TGCGCCAGCAGCTCCCGGTTGGGCAGGCTGGCAGCGGGAGGGCCCATCAATGAGCAGTTCTTC. Amino acids: CASSSRLGRLAAGGPINEQFF.

This chain links TRBV3-1 (or the pseudogene TRBV3-2) with TRBJ2-1, with D possibly being TRBD2 (5 bases). Deletions cut 2 bases from V and 0 bases from J, with 8 bases between. The CDR3 is 15 residues long. In germline, CDR1 is LGHDT, CDR2 YNNKEL (reference sequence). CDR3: CASSQTGISYNEQFF. Here the CDR3 DNA reads TGTGCCAGCAGCCAAACGGGAATCTCCTACAATGAGCAGTTCTTC.

This chain connects TRBV18 to TRBJ1-2; D call uncertain. Between the trimmed V and J ends, which lost 2 bases and 7 bases, there was a span of 11 bases. The CDR3 has 13 amino acids. Per germline, CDR1 KGHSH and CDR2 LQKENI. CDR3 DNA: TGTGCCAGCTCACCAGTGGGCCCCGGTGGCTACACCTTC. Translating gives CASSPVGPGGYTF.

J is TRBJ1-1 and V is TRBV7-2; D unresolved. This CDR3 region has 15 residues. Trimming removed 2 bases at V and 1 base at J, with 11 bases between. Germline assignment: CDR1 SGHTA and CDR2 FQGNSA. The CDR3 region is CASSLLYPGNTEAFF. CDR3 sequence (DNA): TGTGCCAGCAGCTTATTGTACCCAGGGAACACTGAAGCTTTCTTT.

The rearrangement joins TRBV27 to TRBJ2-7; the match to TRBD1 covers 8 bases. This CDR3 spans 16 amino acids. Germline CDR1 is MNHEY and CDR2 is SMNVEV (reference sequence). J gave up 5 bases and V 1 base, and 10 bases lay outside the gene matches. The CDR3 protein is CASSLLAASGGHEQYF. The CDR3 nucleotides are TGTGCCAGCAGTTTATTAGCTGCGTCAGGGGGCCACGAGCAGTACTTC.